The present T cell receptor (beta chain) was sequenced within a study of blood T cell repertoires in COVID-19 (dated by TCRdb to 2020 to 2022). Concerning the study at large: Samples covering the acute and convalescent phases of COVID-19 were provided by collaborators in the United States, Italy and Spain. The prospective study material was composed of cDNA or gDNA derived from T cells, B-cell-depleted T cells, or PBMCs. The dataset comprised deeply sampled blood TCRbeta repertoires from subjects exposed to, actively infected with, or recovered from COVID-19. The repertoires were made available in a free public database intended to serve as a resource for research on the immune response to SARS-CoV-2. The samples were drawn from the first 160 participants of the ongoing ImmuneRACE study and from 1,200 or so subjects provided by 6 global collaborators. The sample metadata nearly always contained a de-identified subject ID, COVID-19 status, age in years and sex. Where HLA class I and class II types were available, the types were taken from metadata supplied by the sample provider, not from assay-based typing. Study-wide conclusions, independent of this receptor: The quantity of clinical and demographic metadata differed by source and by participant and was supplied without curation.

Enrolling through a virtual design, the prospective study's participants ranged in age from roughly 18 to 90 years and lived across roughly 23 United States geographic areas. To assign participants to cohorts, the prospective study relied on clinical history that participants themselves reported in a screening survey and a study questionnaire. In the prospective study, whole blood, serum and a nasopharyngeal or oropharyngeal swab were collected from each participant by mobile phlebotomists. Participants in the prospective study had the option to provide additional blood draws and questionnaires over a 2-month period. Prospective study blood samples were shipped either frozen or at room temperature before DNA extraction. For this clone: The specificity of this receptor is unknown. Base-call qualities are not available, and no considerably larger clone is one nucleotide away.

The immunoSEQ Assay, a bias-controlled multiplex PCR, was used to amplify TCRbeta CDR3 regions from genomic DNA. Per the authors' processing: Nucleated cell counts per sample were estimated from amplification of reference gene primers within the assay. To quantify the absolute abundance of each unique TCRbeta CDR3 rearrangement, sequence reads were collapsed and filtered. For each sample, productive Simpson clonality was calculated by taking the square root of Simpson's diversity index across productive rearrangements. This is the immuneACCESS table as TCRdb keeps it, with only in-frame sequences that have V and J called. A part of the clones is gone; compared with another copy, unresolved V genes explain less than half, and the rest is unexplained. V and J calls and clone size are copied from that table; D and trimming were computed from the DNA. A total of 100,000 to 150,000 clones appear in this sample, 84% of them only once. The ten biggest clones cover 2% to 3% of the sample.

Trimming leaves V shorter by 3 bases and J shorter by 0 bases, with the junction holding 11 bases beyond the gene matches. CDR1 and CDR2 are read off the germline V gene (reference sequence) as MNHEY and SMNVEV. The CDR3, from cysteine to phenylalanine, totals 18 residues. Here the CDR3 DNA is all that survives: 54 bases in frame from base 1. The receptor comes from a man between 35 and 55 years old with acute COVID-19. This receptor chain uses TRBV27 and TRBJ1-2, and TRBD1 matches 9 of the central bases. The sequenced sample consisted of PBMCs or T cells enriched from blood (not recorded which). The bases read TGTGCCAGCAGTTTGGACAGGGGAAAGGGTCTAGCTAACTATGGCTACACCTTC. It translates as CASSLDRGKGLANYGYTF.